Only a few counts were recorded for the clone carrying this TCR beta chain. The entry originates in a study of response to subunit inactivated influenza vaccine. TCRdb used MiXCR to reprocess the RT-PCR reads, holding one entry per CDR3 protein. The sample carries hundreds of thousands of distinct CDR3 sequences, 21% recorded once. The CDR3 contains 15 residues. Trimming removed 3 bases at V and 6 bases at J, with 16 bases between. The germline V gene has CDR1 LNHDA and CDR2 SQIVND (reference sequence). The specimen comprised PBMCs from blood, sampled about 20 months after vaccination. The TCR comes from a man in his fifties or sixties who received an inactivated influenza vaccine. The chain carries TRBV19 and TRBJ2-3; no clear D. CDR3 bases: TGTGCCAGTAGTATTGGGTCTCCCAGGCGGGATACGCAGTATTTT. Translation: CASSIGSPRRDTQYF. Complete variable domain (other parts from reference TRBV19 and TRBJ2-3): DGGITQSPKYLFRKEGQNVTLSCEQNLNHDAMYWYRQDPGQGLRLIYYSQIVNDFQKGDIAEGYSVSREKKESFPLTVTSAQKNPTAFYLCASSIGSPRRDTQYFGPGTRLTVL.